The sample holds a few counts of the clone carrying this T cell receptor (beta chain). Its target is not known. CDR3 length equals 12 residues. Germline V CDR1 and CDR2: LNHDA, SQIVND (reference sequence). V shed 8 bases and J 6 bases; nucleotides not matched to a gene: 2. These data come from a study of early T cells in non-severe SARS-CoV-2 infection. Points from the study as a whole: Anti-spike CD8 specificities were favored by VDJdb matching, whose results missed private and CD4 specificities.

Each single cDNA molecule received a unique molecular identifier. TCRdb reprocessed the 5' RACE reads with MiXCR, giving one entry per CDR3 protein. The sample carries about 71,000 distinct CDR3 sequences, roughly 12% recorded once. The sequence was obtained from an adult who was a healthcare worker with PCR-confirmed SARS-CoV-2 infection or an uninfected control (not recorded which). This chain joins TRBV19 and TRBJ1-2, with 11 bases aligning to TRBD1. The material was whole blood, obtained at baseline. CDR3 residues: CASGQGAHGYTF. The CDR3, as DNA: TGTGCCAGTGGACAGGGGGCGCATGGCTACACCTTC.